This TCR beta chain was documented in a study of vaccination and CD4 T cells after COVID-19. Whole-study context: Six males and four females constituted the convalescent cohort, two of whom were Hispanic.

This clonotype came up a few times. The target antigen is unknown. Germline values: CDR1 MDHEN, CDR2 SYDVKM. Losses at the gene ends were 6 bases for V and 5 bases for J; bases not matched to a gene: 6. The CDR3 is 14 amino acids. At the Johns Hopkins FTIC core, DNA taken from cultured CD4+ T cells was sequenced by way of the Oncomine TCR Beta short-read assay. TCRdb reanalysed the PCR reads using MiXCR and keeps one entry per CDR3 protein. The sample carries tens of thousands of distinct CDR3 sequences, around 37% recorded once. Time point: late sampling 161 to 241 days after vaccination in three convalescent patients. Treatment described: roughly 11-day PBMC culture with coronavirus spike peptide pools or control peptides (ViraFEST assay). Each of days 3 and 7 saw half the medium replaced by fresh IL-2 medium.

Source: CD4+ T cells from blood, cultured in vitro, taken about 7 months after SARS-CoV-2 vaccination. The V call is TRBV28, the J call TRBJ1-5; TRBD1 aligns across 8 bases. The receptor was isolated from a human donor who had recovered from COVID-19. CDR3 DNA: TGTGCCAGCAGATATGGGACAGGCTATCAGCCCCAGCATTTT. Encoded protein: CASRYGTGYQPQHF.